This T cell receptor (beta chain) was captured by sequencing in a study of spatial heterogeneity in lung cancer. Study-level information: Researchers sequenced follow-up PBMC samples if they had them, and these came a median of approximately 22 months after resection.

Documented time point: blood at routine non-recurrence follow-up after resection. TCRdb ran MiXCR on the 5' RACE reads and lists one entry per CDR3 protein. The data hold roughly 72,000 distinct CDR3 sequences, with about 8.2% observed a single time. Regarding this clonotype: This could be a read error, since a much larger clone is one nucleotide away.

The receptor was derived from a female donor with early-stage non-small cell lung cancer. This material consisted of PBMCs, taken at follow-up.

CDR3 DNA sequence: TGCGCCAGCAGCTTCTATGGGACAGGGGAGAACACTGAAGCTATCTTT. Amino acids: CASSFYGTGENTEAIF. The chain couples TRBV5-1 to TRBJ1-1, with TRBD1 matching 10 bases. This CDR3 has 16 residues. CDR1 and CDR2 (germline): SGHRS, YFSETQ.